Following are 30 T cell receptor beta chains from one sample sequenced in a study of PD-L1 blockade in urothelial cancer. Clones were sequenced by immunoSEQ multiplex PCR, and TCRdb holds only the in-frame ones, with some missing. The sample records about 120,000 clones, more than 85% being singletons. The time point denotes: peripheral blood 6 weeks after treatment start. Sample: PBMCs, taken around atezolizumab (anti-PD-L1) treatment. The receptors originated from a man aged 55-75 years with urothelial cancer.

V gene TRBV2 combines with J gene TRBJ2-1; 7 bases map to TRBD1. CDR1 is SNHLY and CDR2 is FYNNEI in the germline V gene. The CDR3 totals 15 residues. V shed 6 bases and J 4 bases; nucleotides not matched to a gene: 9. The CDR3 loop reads CASRSTGDVYNEQFF. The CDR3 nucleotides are TGTGCCAGCAGGTCCACAGGGGACGTGTACAATGAGCAGTTCTTC.

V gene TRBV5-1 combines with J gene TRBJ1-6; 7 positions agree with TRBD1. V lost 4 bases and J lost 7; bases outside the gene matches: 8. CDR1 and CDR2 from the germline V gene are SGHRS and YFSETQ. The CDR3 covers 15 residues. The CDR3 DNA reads TGCGCCAGCAGCCCCACCGGGACAGAAAATTCACCCCTCCACTTT. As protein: CASSPTGTENSPLHF.

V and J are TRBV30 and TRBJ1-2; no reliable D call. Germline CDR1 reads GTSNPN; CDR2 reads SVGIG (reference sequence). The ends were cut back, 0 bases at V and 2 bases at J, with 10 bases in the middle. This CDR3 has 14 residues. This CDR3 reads CAWSVVRRNYGYTF. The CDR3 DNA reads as TGTGCCTGGAGTGTAGTGCGGAGAAACTATGGCTACACCTTC.

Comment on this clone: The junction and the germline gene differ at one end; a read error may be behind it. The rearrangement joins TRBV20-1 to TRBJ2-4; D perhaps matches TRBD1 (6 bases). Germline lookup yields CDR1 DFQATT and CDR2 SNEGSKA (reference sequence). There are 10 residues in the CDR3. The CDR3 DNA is TGCAGTGCCATGCCGGACAAAGGGGGCTTC. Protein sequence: CSAMPDKGGF.

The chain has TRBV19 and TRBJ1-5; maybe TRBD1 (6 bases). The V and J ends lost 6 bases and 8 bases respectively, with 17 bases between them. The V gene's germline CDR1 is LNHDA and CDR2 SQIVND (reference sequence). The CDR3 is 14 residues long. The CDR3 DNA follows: TGTGCCAGTAGAGGGTCGACAGGCTTGAAGCCCCAGCATTTT. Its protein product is CASRGSTGLKPQHF.

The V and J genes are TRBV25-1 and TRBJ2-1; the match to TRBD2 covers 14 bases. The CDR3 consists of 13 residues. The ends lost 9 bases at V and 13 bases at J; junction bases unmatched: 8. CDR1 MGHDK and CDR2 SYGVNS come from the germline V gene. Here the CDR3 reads CASRLGTSGSQFF. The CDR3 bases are TGTGCCAGTCGTCTAGGGACTAGCGGGAGCCAGTTCTTC. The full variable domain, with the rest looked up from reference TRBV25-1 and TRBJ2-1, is EADIYQTPRYLVIGTGKKITLECSQTMGHDKMYWYQQDPGMELHLIHYSYGVNSTEKGDLSSESTVSRIRTEHFPLTLESARPSHTSQYLCASRLGTSGSQFFGPGTRLTVL.

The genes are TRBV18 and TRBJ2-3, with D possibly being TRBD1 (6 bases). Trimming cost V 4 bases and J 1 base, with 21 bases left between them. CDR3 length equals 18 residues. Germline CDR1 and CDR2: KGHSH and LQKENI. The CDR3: CASSLLRGTRGGTDTQYF. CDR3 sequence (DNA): TGTGCCAGCTCACTGTTAAGGGGCACCAGGGGTGGCACAGATACGCAGTATTTT.

The CDR3 sequence is CATSRGFGTGWEDGVHNQPQHF. The CDR3 nucleotides are TGTGCCACCAGCAGAGGATTCGGGACAGGGTGGGAGGATGGGGTCCACAATCAGCCCCAGCATTTT. The chain recombines TRBV15 with TRBJ1-5; 9 nucleotides match TRBD1. After removal of 1 base from V and 3 bases from J, the junction contained 22 bases not matched to a gene. CDR1 is LNHNV and CDR2 is YYDKDF in the germline V gene (reference sequence). The CDR3 length is 22 residues.

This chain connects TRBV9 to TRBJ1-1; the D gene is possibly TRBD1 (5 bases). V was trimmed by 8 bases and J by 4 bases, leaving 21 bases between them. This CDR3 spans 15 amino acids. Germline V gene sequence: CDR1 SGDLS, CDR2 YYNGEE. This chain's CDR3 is CARISRWGESTEAFF. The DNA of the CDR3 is TGTGCCAGGATTTCCAGGTGGGGGGAGAGCACTGAAGCTTTCTTT.

The CDR3 protein is CASSSVQVYSNQPQHF. The CDR3 DNA reads as TGTGCCAGCAGCTCGGTACAGGTATATAGCAATCAGCCCCAGCATTTT. This chain uses TRBV5-8 with TRBJ1-5; D may be TRBD1 (5 bases). There are 16 residues in the CDR3. V was cut by 3 bases and J by 0 bases, with 13 bases left in between. Per germline, CDR1 SGHTS and CDR2 YDEGEE.

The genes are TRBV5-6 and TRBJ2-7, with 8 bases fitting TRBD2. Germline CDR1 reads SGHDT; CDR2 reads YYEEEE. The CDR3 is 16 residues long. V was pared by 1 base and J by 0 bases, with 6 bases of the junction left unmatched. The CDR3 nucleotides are TGTGCCAGCAGCTTGTTGAGACTAGCGTTCTCCTACGAGCAGTACTTC. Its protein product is CASSLLRLAFSYEQYF.

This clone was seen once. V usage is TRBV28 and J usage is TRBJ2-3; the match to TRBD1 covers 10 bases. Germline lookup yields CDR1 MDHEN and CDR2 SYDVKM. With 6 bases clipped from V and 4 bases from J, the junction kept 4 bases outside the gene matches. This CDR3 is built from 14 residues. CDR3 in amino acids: CASRAGTGADTQYF. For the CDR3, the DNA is TGTGCCAGCAGGGCCGGGACAGGGGCAGATACGCAGTATTTT.

CDR3 DNA sequence: TGTGCCAGCAGAAACGGGAGGTGGAATCAGCCCCAGCATTTT. Its translation is CASRNGRWNQPQHF. The chain is built from TRBV28 and TRBJ1-5; D is undetermined. The germline CDR1 and CDR2 sequences are MDHEN and SYDVKM. V shed 6 bases and J shed 4 bases, with 13 bases lying between them. The CDR3 contains 14 residues.

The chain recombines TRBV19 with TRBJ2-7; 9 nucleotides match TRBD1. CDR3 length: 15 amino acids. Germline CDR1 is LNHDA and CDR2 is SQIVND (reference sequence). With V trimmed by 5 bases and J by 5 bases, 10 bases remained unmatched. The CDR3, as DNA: TGTGCCAGTAGTCCGACAGGGGACAGGGACGACGAGCAGTACTTC. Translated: CASSPTGDRDDEQYF.

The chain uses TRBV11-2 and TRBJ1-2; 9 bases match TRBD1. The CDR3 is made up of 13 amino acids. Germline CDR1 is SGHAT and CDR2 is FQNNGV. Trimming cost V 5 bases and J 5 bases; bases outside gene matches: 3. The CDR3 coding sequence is TGTGCCAGCAGCCGGGACAGGGAATATGGCTACACCTTC. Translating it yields CASSRDREYGYTF.

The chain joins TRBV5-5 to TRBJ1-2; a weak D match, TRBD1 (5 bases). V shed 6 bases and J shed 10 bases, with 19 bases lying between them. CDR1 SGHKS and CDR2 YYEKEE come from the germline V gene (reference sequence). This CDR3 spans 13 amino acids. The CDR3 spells CASNILVTDYYTF. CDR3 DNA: TGTGCCAGCAACATCCTAGTGACAGATTACTACACCTTC.

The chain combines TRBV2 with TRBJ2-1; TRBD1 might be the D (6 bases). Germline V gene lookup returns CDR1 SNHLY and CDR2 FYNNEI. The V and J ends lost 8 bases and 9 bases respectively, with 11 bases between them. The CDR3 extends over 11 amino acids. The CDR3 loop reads CASGGEGEQFF. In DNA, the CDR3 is TGTGCCAGCGGGGGCGAAGGTGAGCAGTTCTTC.

CDR3 bases: TGTGCCAGCAGACAGGGCGCTGGAAACACCATATATTTT. Its translation: CASRQGAGNTIYF. V and J are TRBV11-1 and TRBJ1-3; D is possibly TRBD1 (6 bases). V was shortened by 6 bases and J by 2 bases, with 8 bases between the two germline ends. The CDR3 runs 13 residues. Germline CDR1 reads SGHAT; CDR2 reads FQDESV (reference sequence).

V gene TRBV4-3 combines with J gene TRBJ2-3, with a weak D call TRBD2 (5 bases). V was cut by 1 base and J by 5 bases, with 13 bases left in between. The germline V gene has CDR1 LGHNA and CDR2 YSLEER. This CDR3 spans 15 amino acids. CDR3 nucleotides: TGCGCCAGCAGCCAAGCGGTAGGGAGAAGAGATACGCAGTATTTT. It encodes CASSQAVGRRDTQYF.

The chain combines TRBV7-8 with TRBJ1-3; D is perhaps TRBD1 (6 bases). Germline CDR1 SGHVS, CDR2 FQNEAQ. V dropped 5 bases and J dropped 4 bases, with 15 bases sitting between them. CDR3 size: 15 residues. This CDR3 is CASSGGDRFGNTIYF. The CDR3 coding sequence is TGTGCCAGCAGCGGAGGAGACAGGTTCGGAAACACCATATATTTT. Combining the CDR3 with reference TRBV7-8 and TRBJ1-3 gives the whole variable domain GAGVSQSPRYKVAKRGQDVALRCDPISGHVSLFWYQQALGQGPEFLTYFQNEAQLDKSGLPSDRFFAERPEGSVSTLKIQRTQQEDSAVYLCASSGGDRFGNTIYFGEGSWLTVV.

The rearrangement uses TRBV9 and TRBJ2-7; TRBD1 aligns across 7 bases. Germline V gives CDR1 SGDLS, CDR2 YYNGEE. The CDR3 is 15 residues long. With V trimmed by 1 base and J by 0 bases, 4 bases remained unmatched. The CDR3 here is CASSVSQGSSYEQYF. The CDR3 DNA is TGTGCCAGCAGCGTATCACAGGGGAGCTCCTACGAGCAGTACTTC. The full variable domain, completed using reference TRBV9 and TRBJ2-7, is DSGVTQTPKHLITATGQRVTLRCSPRSGDLSVYWYQQSLDQGLQFLIQYYNGEERAKGNILERFSAQQFPDLHSELNLSSLELGDSALYFCASSVSQGSSYEQYFGPGTRLTVT.

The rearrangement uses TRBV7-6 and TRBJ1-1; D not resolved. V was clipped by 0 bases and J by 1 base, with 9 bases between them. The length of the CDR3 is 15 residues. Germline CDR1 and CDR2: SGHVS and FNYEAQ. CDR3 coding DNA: TGTGCCAGCAGCTTAGCGGAGGGAACGAACACTGAAGCTTTCTTT. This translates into CASSLAEGTNTEAFF.

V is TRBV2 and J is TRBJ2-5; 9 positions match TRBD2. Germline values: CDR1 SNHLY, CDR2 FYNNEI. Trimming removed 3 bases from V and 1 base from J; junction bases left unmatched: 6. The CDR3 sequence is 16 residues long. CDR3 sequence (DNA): TGTGCCAGCAGTGACCTTGGGCGGGAGGGCCAAGAGACCCAGTACTTC. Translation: CASSDLGREGQETQYF.

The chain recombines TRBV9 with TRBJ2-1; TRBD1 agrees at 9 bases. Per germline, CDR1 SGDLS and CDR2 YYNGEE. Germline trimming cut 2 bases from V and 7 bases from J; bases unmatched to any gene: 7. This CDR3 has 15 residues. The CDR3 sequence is CASSVSGTGNNEQFF. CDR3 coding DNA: TGTGCCAGCAGCGTTTCCGGGACAGGGAATAATGAGCAGTTCTTC. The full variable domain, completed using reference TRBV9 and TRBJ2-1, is DSGVTQTPKHLITATGQRVTLRCSPRSGDLSVYWYQQSLDQGLQFLIQYYNGEERAKGNILERFSAQQFPDLHSELNLSSLELGDSALYFCASSVSGTGNNEQFFGPGTRLTVL.

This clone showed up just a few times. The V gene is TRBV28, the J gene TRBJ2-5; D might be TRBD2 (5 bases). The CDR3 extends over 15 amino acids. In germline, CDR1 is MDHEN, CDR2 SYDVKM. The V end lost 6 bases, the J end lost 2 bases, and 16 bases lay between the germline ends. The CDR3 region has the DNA TGTGCCAGCAGCTCCCCCTCAGCGGCTCAAGAGACCCAGTACTTC. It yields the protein CASSSPSAAQETQYF. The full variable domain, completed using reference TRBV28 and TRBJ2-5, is DVKVTQSSRYLVKRTGEKVFLECVQDMDHENMFWYRQDPGLGLRLIYFSYDVKMKEKGDIPEGYSVSREKKERFSLILESASTNQTSMYLCASSSPSAAQETQYFGPGTRLLVL.

The CDR3 DNA follows: TGTGCCAGCAGCGTAGTGGCAGGGGGCGAAATAGTTAAAGCTTTCTTT. As protein: CASSVVAGGEIVKAFF. The chain is built from TRBV9 and TRBJ1-1, with 8 bases that match TRBD1. J gave up 9 bases and V 0 bases, and 13 bases lay outside the gene matches. This CDR3 spans 16 amino acids. Germline V gene data show CDR1 as SGDLS and CDR2 as YYNGEE.

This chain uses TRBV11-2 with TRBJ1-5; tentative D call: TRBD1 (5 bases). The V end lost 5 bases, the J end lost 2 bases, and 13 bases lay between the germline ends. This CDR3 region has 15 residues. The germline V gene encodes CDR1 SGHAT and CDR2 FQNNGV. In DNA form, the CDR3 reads TGTGCCAGCAGCCCGGCGGGGGGGGGCAATCAGCCCCAGCATTTT. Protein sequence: CASSPAGGGNQPQHF.

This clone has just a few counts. The CDR3 region has the DNA TGTGCCAGCAGGGGAGGACAGGGGGATTACGAGCAGTACTTC. Translation gives CASRGGQGDYEQYF. The rearrangement links TRBV6-1 to TRBJ2-7; 10 bases line up with TRBD1. V shed 6 bases and J 4 bases; nucleotides not matched to a gene: 6. CDR1 MNHNS and CDR2 SASEGT come from the germline V gene. The CDR3 totals 14 residues.

DNA of the CDR3: TGCGCCAGCAGCTTGGACAGGGAAGGGGCACAAGCTTTCTTT. Its translation is CASSLDREGAQAFF. This chain connects TRBV5-1 to TRBJ1-1; D may be TRBD1 (6 bases). The CDR3 is made up of 14 amino acids. CDR1 is SGHRS, CDR2 YFSETQ, per germline. The germline V and J ends were trimmed by 0 bases and 9 bases, with 15 bases remaining between them.

In DNA form, the CDR3 reads TGTGCCATCAGTGAGCAAGCAGGGGTCAATGAGCAGTTCTTC. Its protein is CAISEQAGVNEQFF. The chain has TRBV10-3 and TRBJ2-1, with D tentatively TRBD1 (6 bases). Trimming cost V 2 bases and J 6 bases, with 11 bases left between them. Germline V CDR1 and CDR2: ENHRY, SYGVKD. The CDR3 totals 14 residues.